This T cell receptor (beta chain) emerged from a study of cytomegalovirus exposure and HLA in healthy donors. Primers: 60 Vbeta forward and 13 Jbeta reverse. Clones were read by immunoSEQ multiplex PCR, and TCRdb kept only the in-frame ones, dropping some. The table shows roughly 110,000 clones, with roughly 72% occurring only once. The germline V gene encodes CDR1 MDHEN and CDR2 SYDVKM. This CDR3 region has 17 residues. The germline V and J ends were trimmed by 6 bases and 4 bases, with 22 bases remaining between them. J is TRBJ1-5 and V is TRBV28; TRBD1 is a possible D gene (5 bases). What was sequenced was PBMCs. The TCR originated in a man aged 30 to 45 in good health and CMV-seronegative. The CDR3 region has the DNA TGTGCCAGCAGGGCGGGGAGGGGACCCTTCGCAAATCAGCCCCAGCATTTT. Residues: CASRAGRGPFANQPQHF.